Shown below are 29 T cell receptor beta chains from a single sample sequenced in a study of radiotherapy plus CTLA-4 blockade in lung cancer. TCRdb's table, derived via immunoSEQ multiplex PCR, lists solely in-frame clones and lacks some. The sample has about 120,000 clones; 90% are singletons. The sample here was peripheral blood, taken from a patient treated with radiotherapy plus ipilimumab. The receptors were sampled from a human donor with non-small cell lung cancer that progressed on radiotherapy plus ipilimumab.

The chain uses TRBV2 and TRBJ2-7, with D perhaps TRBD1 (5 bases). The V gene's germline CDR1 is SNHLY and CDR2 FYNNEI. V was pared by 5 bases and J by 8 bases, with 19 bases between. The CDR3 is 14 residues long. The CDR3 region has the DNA TGTGCCAGCAGTCAGACAGCCGACCCTTCAAAGCAGTACTTC. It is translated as CASSQTADPSKQYF.

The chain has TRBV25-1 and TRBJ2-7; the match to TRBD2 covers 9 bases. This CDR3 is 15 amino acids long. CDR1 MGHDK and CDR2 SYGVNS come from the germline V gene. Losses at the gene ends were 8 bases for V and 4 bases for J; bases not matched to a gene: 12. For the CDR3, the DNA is TGTGCCAGCGGAGACACTAGACTAGCGGTTTACGAGCAGTACTTC. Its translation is CASGDTRLAVYEQYF.

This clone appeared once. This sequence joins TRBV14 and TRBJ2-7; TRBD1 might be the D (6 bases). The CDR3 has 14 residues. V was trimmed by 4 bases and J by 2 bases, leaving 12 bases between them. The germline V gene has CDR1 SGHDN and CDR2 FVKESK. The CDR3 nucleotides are TGTGCCAGCAGCCTCCGAGGACAGCCCTACGAGCAGTACTTC. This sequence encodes CASSLRGQPYEQYF.

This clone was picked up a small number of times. The CDR3 DNA reads TGTGCCAGCAGCGGTCAGGGGCGCGGGGCAGATACGCAGTATTTT. Its protein product is CASSGQGRGADTQYF. The chain recombines TRBV9 with TRBJ2-3; D tentatively fits TRBD1 or TRBD2 (6 bases each). From germline, CDR1 is SGDLS and CDR2 YYNGEE. V was shortened by 3 bases and J by 4 bases, with 15 bases between the two germline ends. There are 15 residues in the CDR3. The complete variable domain, with remaining parts taken from reference TRBV9 and TRBJ2-3, reads DSGVTQTPKHLITATGQRVTLRCSPRSGDLSVYWYQQSLDQGLQFLIQYYNGEERAKGNILERFSAQQFPDLHSELNLSSLELGDSALYFCASSGQGRGADTQYFGPGTRLTVL.

The CDR3 DNA sequence: TGTGCCAGCAGTTCCAGGACAGGGGCGAGCTCTGGGGCCAACGTCCTGACTTTC. Translation gives CASSSRTGASSGANVLTF. V is TRBV27 and J is TRBJ2-6, with TRBD1 identical over 9 bases. The CDR3 has 18 amino acids. CDR1 is MNHEY, CDR2 SMNVEV, per germline (reference sequence). Trimming removed 4 bases from V and 0 bases from J; junction bases left unmatched: 7.

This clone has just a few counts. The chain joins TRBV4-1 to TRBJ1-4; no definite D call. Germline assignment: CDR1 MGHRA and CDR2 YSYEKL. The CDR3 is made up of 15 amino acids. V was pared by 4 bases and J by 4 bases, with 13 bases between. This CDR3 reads CASSLSPTDNEKLFF. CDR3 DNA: TGCGCCAGCAGCCTTTCGCCCACAGATAATGAAAAACTGTTTTTT.

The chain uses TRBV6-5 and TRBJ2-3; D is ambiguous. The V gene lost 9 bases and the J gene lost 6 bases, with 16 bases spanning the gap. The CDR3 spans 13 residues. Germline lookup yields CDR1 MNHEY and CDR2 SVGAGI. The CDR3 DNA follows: TGTGCCAGTAGGACCCCACTCACGGATACGCAGTATTTT. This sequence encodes CASRTPLTDTQYF.

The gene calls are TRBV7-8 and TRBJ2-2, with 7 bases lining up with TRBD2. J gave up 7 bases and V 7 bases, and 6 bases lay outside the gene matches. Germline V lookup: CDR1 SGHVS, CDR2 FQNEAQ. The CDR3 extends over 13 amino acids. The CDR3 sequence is CASIPTGGGELFF. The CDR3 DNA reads TGTGCCAGCATCCCCACGGGGGGCGGGGAGCTGTTTTTT.

The CDR3 DNA is TGTGCCGCCGAGAAAAAAAATGAGCAGTTCTTC. This sequence encodes CAAEKKNEQFF. The chain carries TRBV7-9 and TRBJ2-1, with D hard to call. This CDR3 contains 11 residues. The V gene's germline CDR1 is SEHNR and CDR2 FQNEAQ (reference sequence). V was trimmed by 11 bases and J by 7 bases, leaving 12 bases between them.

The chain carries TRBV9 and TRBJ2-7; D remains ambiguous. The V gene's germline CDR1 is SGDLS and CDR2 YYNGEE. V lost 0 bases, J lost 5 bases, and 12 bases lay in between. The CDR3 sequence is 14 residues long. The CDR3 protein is CASSVGNFANEQYF. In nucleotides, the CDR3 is TGTGCCAGCAGCGTAGGGAACTTCGCGAACGAGCAGTACTTC.

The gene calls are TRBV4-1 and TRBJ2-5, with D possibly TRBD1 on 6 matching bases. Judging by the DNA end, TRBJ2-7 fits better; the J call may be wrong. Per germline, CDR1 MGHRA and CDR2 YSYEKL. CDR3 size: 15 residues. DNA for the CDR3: TGCGCCAGCAGCCAACCTACGACAGGCTCCTACGAGCAGTACTTC. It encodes CASSQPTTGSYEQYF.

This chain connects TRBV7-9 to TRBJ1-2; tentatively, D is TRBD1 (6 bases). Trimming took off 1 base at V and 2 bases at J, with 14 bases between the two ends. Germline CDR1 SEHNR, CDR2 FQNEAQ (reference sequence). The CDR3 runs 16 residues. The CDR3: CASSLEDRHLNYGYTF. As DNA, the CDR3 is TGTGCCAGCAGCTTAGAAGACAGGCACTTAAACTATGGCTACACCTTC.

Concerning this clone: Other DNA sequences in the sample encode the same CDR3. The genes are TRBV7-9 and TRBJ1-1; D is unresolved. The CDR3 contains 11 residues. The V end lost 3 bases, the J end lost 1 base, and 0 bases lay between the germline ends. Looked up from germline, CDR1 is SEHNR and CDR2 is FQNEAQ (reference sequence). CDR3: CASSLNTEAFF. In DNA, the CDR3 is TGTGCCAGCAGCTTGAACACTGAAGCTTTCTTT.

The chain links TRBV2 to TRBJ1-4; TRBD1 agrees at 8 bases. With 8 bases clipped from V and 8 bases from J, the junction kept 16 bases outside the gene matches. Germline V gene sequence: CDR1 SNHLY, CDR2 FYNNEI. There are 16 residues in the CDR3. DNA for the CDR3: TGTGCCAGCTCTAGCGGGGCAGGGGGCTTTTGGGAAAAACTGTTTTTT. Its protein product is CASSSGAGGFWEKLFF.

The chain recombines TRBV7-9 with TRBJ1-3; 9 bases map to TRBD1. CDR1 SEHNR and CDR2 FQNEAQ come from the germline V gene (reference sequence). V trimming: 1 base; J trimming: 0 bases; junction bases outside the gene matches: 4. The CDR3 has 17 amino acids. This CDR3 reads CASSLGTGDSSGNTIYF. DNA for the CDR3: TGTGCCAGCAGCTTAGGGACAGGGGATAGCTCTGGAAACACCATATATTTT.

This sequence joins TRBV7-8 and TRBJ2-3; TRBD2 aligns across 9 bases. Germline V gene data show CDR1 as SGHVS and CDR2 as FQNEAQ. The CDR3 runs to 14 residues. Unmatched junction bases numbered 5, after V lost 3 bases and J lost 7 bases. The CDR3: CASSFSGSGYTQYF. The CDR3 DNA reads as TGTGCCAGCAGCTTTAGCGGGAGTGGGTATACGCAGTATTTT.

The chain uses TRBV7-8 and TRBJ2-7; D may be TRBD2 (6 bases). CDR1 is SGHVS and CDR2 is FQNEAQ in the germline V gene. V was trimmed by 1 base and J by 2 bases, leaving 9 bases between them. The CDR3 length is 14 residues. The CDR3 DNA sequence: TGTGCCAGCAGCTTAGTGCGGGGCCCCTACGAGCAGTACTTC. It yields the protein CASSLVRGPYEQYF.

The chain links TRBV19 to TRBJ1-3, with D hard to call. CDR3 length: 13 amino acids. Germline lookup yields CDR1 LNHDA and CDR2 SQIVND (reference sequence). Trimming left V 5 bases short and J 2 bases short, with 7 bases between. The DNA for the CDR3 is TGTGCCAGTAGTCTGAGAACTGGAAACACCATATATTTT. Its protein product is CASSLRTGNTIYF.

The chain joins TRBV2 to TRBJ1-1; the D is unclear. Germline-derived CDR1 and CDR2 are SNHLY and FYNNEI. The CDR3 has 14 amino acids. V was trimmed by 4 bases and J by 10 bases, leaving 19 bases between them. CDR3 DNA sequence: TGTGCCAGCAGTGTTAGGACCCAAGGCGGTGGAGCTTTCTTT. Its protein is CASSVRTQGGGAFF.

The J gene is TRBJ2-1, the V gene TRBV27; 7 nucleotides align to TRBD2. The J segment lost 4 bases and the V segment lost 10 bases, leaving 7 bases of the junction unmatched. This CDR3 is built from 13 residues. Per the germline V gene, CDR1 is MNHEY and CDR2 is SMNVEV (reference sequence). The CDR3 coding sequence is TGTGCCATCAAGCGGGGTTCGTACAATGAGCAGTTCTTC. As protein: CAIKRGSYNEQFF.

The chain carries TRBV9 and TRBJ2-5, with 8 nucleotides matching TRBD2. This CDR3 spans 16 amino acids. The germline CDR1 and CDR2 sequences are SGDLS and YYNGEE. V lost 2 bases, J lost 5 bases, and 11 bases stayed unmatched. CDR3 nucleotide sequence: TGTGCCAGCAGCGTTTCCTCCGGGACGGGAGGGGAGACCCAGTACTTC. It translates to CASSVSSGTGGETQYF.

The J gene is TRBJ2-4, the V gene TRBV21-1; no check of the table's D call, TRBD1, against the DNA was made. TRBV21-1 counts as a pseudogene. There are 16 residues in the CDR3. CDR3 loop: CASSKRGQLLKNIQYF. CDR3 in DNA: TGTGCCAGCAGCAAAAGGGGACAGTTACTTAAAAACATTCAGTACTTC.

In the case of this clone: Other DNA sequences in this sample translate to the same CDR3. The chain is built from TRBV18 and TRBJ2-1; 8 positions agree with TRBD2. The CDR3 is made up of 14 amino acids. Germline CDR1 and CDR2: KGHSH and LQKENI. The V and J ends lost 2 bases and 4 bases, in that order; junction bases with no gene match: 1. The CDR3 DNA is TGTGCCAGCTCACCATCGGGAGGGTACAATGAGCAGTTCTTC. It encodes CASSPSGGYNEQFF.

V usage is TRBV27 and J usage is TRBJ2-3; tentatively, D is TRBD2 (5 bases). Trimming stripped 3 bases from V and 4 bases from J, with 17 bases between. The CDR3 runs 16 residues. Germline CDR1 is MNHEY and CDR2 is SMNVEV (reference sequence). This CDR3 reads CASSFRPQMGADTQYF. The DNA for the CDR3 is TGTGCCAGCAGTTTTCGACCGCAAATGGGAGCAGATACGCAGTATTTT.

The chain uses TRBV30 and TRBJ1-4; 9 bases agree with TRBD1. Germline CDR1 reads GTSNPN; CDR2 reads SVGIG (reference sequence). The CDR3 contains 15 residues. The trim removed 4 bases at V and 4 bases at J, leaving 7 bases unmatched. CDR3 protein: CAWTSGTGLNEKLFF. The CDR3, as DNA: TGTGCCTGGACATCCGGGACAGGGCTTAATGAAAAACTGTTTTTT. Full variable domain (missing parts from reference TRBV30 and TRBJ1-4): SQTIHQWPATLVQPVGSPLSLECTVEGTSNPNLYWYRQAAGRGLQLLFYSVGIGQISSEVPQNLSASRPQDRQFILSSKKLLLSDSGFYLCAWTSGTGLNEKLFFGSGTQLSVL.

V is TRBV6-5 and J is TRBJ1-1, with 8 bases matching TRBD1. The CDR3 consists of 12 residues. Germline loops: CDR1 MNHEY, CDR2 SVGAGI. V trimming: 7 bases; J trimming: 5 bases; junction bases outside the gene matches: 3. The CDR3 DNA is TGTGCCAGCATGGACAGGGAAACTGAAGCTTTCTTT. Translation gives CASMDRETEAFF.

The chain's CDR3 is CASSQDKVLAGDTGANVLTF. In DNA, the CDR3 is TGTGCCAGCAGCCAAGATAAGGTACTAGCGGGAGATACTGGGGCCAACGTCCTGACTTTC. The rearrangement links TRBV4-2 to TRBJ2-6, with 11 bases aligning to TRBD2. The germline V gene encodes CDR1 LGHNA and CDR2 YNFKEQ. Trimming at V came to 0 bases and at J to 2 bases, leaving 9 bases not matched to a gene. The CDR3 extends over 20 amino acids.

The CDR3 sequence is CSATGEGTQYF. DNA of the CDR3: TGCAGTGCTACAGGAGAGGGGACCCAGTACTTC. The gene calls are TRBV20-1 and TRBJ2-5; a weak D match, TRBD2 (5 bases). This CDR3 region has 11 residues. V lost 4 bases and J lost 7, with 10 bases in between. Germline V gene lookup returns CDR1 DFQATT and CDR2 SNEGSKA (reference sequence).

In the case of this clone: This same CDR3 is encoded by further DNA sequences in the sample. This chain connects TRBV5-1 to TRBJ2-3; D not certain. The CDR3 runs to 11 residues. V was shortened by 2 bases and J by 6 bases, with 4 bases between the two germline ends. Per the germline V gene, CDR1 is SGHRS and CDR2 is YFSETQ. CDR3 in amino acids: CASSLGDTQYF. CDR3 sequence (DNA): TGCGCCAGCAGCTTAGGGGATACGCAGTATTTT.